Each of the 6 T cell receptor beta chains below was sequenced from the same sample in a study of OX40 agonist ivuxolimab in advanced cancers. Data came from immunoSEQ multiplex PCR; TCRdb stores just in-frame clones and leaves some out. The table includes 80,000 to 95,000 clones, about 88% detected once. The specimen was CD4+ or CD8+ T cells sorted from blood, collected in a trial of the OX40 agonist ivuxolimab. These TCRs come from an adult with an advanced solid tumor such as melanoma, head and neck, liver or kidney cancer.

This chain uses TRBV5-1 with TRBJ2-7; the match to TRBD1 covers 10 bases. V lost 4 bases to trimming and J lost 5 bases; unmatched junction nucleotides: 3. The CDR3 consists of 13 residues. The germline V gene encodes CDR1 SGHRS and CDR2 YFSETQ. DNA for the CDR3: TGCGCCAGCAGCGCCGGGACAGGGGACGAGCAGTACTTC. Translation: CASSAGTGDEQYF.

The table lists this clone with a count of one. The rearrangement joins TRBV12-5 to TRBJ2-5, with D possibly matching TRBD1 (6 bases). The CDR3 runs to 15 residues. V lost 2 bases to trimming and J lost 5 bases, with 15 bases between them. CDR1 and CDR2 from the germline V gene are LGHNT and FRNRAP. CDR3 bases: TGTGCTAGTGGTTTGCCAGGGGCAGGTGAGGAGACCCAGTACTTC. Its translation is CASGLPGAGEETQYF.

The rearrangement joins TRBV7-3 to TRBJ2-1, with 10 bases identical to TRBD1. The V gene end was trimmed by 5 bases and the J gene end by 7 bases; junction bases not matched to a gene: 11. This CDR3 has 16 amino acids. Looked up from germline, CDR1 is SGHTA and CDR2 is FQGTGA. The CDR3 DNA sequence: TGTGCCAGCAGCCCCCGGAGGGGACAGGGGAAAAATGAGCAGTTCTTC. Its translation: CASSPRRGQGKNEQFF. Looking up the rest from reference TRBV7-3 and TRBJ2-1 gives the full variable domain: GAGVSQTPSNKVTEKGKYVELRCDPISGHTALYWYRQSLGQGPEFLIYFQGTGAADDSGLPNDRFFAVRPEGSVSTLKIQRTERGDSAVYLCASSPRRGQGKNEQFFGPGTRLTVL.

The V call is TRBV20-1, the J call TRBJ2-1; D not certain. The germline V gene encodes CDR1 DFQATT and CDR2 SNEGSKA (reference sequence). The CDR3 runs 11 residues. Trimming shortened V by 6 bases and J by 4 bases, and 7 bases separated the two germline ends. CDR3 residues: CSAGRYNEQFF. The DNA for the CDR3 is TGCAGTGCGGGCAGGTACAATGAGCAGTTCTTC.

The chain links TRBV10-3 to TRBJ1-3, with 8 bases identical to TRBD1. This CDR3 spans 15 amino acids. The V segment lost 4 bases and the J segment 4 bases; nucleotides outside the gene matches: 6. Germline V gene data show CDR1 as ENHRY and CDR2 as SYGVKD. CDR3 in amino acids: CAISASGGNGNTIYF. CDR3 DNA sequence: TGTGCCATCAGTGCGTCAGGGGGCAACGGAAACACCATATATTTT.

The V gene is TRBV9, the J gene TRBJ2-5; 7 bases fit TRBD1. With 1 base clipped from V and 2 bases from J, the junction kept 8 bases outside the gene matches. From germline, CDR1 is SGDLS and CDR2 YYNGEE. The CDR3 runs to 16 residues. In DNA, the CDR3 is TGTGCCAGCAGCGTAACAGGGGCCTTCCGTCAAGAGACCCAGTACTTC. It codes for CASSVTGAFRQETQYF.